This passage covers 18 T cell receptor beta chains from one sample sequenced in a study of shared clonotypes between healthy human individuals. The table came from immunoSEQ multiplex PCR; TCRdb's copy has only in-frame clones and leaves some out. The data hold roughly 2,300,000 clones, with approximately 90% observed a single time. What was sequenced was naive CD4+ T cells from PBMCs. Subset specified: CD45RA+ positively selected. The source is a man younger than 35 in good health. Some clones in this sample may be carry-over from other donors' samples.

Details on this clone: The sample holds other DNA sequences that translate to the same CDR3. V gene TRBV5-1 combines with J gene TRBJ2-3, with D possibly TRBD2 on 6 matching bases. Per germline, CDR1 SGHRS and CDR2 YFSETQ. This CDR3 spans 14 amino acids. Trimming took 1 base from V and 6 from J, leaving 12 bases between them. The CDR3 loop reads CASSLSGGGDTQYF. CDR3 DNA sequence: TGCGCCAGCAGCTTGTCCGGGGGAGGTGATACGCAGTATTTT.

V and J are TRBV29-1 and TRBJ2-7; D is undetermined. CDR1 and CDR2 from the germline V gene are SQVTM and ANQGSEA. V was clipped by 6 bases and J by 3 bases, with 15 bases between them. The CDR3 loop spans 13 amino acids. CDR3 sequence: CSVGVDSFYEQYF. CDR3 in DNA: TGCAGCGTCGGCGTCGATTCTTTCTACGAGCAGTACTTC.

CDR3 nucleotides: TGTGCCAGCACCGAATATGGCAGGGGAGGGACTGAAGCTTTCTTT. This sequence encodes CASTEYGRGGTEAFF. The chain is built from TRBV28 and TRBJ1-1; weak D call: TRBD1 (6 bases). V shed 7 bases and J shed 5 bases, with 20 bases lying between them. Per the germline V gene, CDR1 is MDHEN and CDR2 is SYDVKM. This CDR3 comprises 15 residues.

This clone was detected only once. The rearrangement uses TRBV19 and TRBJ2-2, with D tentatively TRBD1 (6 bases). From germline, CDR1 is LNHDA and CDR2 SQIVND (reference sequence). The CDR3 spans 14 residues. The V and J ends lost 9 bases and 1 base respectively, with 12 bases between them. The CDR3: CASLGAGNTGELFF. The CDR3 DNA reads TGTGCCAGCCTGGGGGCAGGGAACACCGGGGAGCTGTTTTTT.

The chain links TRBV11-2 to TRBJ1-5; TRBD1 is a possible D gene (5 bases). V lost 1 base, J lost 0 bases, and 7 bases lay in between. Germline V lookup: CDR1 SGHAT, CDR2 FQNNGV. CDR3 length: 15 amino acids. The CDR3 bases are TGTGCCAGCAGCTTAGGGGGACTTAGCAATCAGCCCCAGCATTTT. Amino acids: CASSLGGLSNQPQHF.

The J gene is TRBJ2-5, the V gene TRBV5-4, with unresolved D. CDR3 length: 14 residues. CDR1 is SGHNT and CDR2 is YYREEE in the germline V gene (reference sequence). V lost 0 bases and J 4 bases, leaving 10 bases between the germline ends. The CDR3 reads CASSLDGVSETQYF. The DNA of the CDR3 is TGTGCCAGCAGCTTGGATGGAGTATCAGAGACCCAGTACTTC.

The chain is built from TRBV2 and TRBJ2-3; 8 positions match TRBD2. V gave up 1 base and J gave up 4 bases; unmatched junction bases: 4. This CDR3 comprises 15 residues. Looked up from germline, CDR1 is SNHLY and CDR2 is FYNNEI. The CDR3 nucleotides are TGTGCCAGCAGTGAAGATGCGGGAGGCCCAGATACGCAGTATTTT. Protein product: CASSEDAGGPDTQYF.

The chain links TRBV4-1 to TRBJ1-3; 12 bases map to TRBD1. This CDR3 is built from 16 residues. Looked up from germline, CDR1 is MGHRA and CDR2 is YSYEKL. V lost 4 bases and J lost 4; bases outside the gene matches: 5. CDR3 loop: CASSPGQGANGNTIYF. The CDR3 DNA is TGCGCCAGCAGCCCGGGACAGGGGGCGAACGGAAACACCATATATTTT.

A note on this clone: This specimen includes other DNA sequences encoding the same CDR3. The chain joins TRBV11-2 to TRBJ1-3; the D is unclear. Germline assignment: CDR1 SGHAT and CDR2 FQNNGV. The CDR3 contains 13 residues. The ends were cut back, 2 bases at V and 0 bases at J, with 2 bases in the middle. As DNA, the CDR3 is TGTGCCAGCAGCTTAAGCTCTGGAAACACCATATATTTT. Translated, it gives CASSLSSGNTIYF.

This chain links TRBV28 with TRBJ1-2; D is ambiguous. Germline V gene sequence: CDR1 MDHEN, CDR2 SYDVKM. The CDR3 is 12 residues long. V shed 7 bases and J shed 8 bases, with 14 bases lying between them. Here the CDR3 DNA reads TGTGCCAGCAATATTGGACCATTGGGCTACACCTTC. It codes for CASNIGPLGYTF.

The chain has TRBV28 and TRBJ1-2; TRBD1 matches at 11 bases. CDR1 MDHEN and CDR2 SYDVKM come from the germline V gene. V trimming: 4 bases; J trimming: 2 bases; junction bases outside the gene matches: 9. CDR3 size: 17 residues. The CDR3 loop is CASSSPGQGAWNYGYTF. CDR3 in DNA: TGTGCCAGCAGTTCCCCCGGACAGGGGGCGTGGAACTATGGCTACACCTTC.

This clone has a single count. CDR3 sequence: CASSFPGNGYTF. CDR3 nucleotide sequence: TGTGCCAGCAGTTTTCCTGGAAATGGCTACACCTTC. The V and J genes are TRBV6-6 and TRBJ1-2; D gene uncertain. Trimming removed 4 bases from V and 6 bases from J, with 9 bases in between. The germline CDR1 and CDR2 sequences are MNHNY and SVGAGI (reference sequence). The CDR3 has 12 residues.

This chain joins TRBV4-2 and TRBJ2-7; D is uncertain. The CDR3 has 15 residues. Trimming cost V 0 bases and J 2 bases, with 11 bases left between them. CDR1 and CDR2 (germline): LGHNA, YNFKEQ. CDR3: CASSQEVGIPYEQYF. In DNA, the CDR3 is TGTGCCAGCAGCCAAGAAGTAGGGATCCCCTACGAGCAGTACTTC.

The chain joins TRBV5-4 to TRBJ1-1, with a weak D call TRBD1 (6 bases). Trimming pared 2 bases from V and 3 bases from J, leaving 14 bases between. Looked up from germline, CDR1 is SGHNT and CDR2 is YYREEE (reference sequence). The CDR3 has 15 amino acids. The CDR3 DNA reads TGTGCCAGCAGCTTCAACAGGGTGTGGGACACTGAAGCTTTCTTT. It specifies CASSFNRVWDTEAFF.

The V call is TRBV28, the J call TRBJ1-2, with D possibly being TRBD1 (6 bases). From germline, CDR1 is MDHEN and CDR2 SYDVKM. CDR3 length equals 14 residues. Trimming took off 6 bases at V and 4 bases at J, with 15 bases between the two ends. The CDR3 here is CASSLRRGGYGYTF. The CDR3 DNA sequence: TGTGCCAGCAGCCTCAGGAGGGGGGGCTATGGCTACACCTTC.

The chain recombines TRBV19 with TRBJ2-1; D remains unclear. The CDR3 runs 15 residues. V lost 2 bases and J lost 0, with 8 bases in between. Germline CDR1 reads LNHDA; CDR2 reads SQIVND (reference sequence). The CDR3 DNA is TGTGCCAGTAGTATATGGCAGAGCTCCTACAATGAGCAGTTCTTC. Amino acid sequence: CASSIWQSSYNEQFF.

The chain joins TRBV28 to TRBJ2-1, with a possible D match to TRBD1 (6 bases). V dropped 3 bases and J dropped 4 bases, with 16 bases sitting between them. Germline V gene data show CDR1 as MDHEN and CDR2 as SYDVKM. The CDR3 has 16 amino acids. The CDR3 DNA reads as TGTGCCAGCAGTTTTAGGGGAGCCACAGGGTACAATGAGCAGTTCTTC. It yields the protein CASSFRGATGYNEQFF.

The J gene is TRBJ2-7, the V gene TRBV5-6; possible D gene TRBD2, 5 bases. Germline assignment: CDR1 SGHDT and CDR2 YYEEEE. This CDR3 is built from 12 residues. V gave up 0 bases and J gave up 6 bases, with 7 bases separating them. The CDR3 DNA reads TGTGCCAGCAGCTTGGTCGGGATCGAGCAGTACTTC. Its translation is CASSLVGIEQYF.